This T cell receptor beta chain was captured in a study of cytomegalovirus exposure and HLA in healthy donors. Trimming cost V 4 bases and J 7 bases, with 7 bases left between them. In germline, CDR1 is MGHRA, CDR2 YSYEKL. The CDR3 runs 12 residues. Whole-study findings and limits: Cytomegalovirus-associated TCR beta chains were listed, numbering 150 to 200.

A few counts support this clone. Its specificity is unknown. Researchers ran the PCR with 60 Vbeta and 13 Jbeta primers. Generated by immunoSEQ multiplex PCR, the TCRdb table keeps only in-frame clones and is missing some. This sample has around 150,000 clones, with 66% found just once. This chain uses TRBV4-1 with TRBJ1-4; no firm D call. This sequence was found in a woman aged 60 to 75 in good health and CMV-seronegative. Sequencing used PBMCs. CDR3 residues: CASSLPSEKLFF. As DNA, the CDR3 is TGCGCCAGCAGCCTACCTAGTGAAAAACTGTTTTTT.